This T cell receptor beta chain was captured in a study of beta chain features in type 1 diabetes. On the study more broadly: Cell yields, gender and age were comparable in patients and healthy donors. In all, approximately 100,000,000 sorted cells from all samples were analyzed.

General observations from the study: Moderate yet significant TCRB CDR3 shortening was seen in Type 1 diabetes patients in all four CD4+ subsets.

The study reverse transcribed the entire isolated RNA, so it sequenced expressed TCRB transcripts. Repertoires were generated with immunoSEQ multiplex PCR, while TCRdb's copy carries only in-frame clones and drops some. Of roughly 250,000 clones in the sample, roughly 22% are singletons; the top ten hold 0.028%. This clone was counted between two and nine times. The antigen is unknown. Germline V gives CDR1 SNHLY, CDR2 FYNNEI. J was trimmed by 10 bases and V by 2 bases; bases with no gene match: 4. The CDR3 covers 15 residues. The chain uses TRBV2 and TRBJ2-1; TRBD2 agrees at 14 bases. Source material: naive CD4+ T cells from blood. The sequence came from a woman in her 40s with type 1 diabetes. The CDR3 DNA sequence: TGTGCCAGCAGTGAAAGGACTAGCGGGAGGATCGAGCAGTTCTTC. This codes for CASSERTSGRIEQFF.